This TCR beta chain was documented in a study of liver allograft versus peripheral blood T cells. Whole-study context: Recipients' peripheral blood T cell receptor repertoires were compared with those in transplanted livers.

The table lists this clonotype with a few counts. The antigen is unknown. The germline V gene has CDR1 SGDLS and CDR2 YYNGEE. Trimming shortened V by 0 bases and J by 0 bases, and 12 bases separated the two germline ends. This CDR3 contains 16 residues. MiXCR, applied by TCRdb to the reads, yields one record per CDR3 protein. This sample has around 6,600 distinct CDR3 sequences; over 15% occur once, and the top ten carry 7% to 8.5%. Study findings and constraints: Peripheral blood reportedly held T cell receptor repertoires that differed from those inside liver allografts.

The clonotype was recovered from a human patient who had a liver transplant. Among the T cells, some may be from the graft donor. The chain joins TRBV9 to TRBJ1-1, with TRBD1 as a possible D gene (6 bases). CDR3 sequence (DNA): TGTGCCAGCAGCGTAGATCTGGGGGCGCTGAACACTGAAGCTTTCTTT. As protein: CASSVDLGALNTEAFF.